This TCR beta chain was profiled in a study of spatial heterogeneity in lung cancer. The presence of a unique molecular identifier marked each TCR cDNA molecule. MiXCR was run by TCRdb on the 5' RACE reads, yielding one entry per CDR3 protein. This sample yields about 120,000 distinct CDR3 sequences, of which less than 15% are seen a single time; around 16% belongs to the top ten. Only a few counts were recorded for this clonotype. V was trimmed by 3 bases and J by 2 bases, leaving 14 bases between them. CDR3 size: 15 residues. The time point: blood at routine non-recurrence follow-up after resection. Whole RNA from tumor, nontumor lung or frozen PBMC was sequenced unsorted.

The input for sequencing was PBMCs, taken at follow-up. This receptor was obtained from a male donor with early-stage non-small cell lung cancer. The rearrangement links TRBV23-1 to TRBJ2-7, with a weak D call TRBD1 (5 bases). TRBV23-1 is an ORF; its function is uncertain. As DNA, the CDR3 is TGCGCCAGCAGTCAGGTGAAACAGGCCGCCTACGAGCAGTACTTC. Its protein product is CASSQVKQAAYEQYF.